This TCR beta chain is drawn from a study of T cell repertoires in ileal Crohn's disease. Study-wide points: All patients with clonality above 26.8% had endoscopic recurrence. Active smokers at surgery had more clonal expansions than non-smokers.

Each sample's TCRB immunosequencing used roughly 500 nanograms of biopsy DNA. The method was immunoSEQ multiplex PCR; TCRdb's version includes in-frame clones alone and lacks a portion of them. The profile shows some 28,000 clones, roughly 75% of them singletons. CDR3 size: 14 residues. Unmatched junction bases numbered 11, after V lost 10 bases and J lost 5 bases. Germline CDR1 and CDR2: SGDLS and YYNGEE. In regard to this clone: Its specificity is unknown.

Included were adult ileal or ileocolonic Crohn's patients indicated for ileocolonic resection. The origin of this receptor is an adult with Crohn's disease. Sequences were obtained from ileal tissue. The rearrangement links TRBV9 to TRBJ2-5; 10 bases match TRBD2. CDR3: CAPGERGGGETQYF. CDR3 coding DNA: TGTGCCCCGGGGGAGCGGGGGGGCGGGGAGACCCAGTACTTC. Supplemented by reference TRBV9 and TRBJ2-5, the full variable domain reads DSGVTQTPKHLITATGQRVTLRCSPRSGDLSVYWYQQSLDQGLQFLIQYYNGEERAKGNILERFSAQQFPDLHSELNLSSLELGDSALYFCAPGERGGGETQYFGPGTRLLVL.